This T cell receptor (beta chain) appears in the sequencing data of a study of T cells after posttransplantation cyclophosphamide. Study-wide findings and caveats: Recipient CMV seropositivity and CMV reactivation strongly tracked TRB clonality. Blood and skin or GI T cell repertoires showed limited TRB overlap. Later post-transplant blood repertoires were often dominated by donor CD8+ memory clones.

The CDR3 length is 16 residues. The V gene's germline CDR1 is SEHNR and CDR2 FQNEAQ (reference sequence). With 5 bases removed from V and 6 bases from J, the gap between germline ends came to 21 bases. TCRdb's table, derived via immunoSEQ multiplex PCR, lists solely in-frame clones and lacks some. The table lists around 25,000 clones, with no singletons. This clone has ten or more counts. Its antigen is unidentified. This related bone marrow graft donor gave peripheral blood on the day of marrow donation. This TCR was recovered from a woman aged 60-75 years in good health, CMV-negative, and a related stem cell transplant donor. Sample: PBMCs. The genes are TRBV7-9 and TRBJ2-3; D may be TRBD2 (6 bases). The CDR3: CASSPSPRGGGDTQYF. The CDR3 bases are TGTGCCAGCAGCCCCTCCCCTAGGGGTGGGGGGGATACGCAGTATTTT.